The 20 T cell receptor beta chains below all came from one sample that was sequenced in a study of cytomegalovirus exposure and HLA in healthy donors. The PCR had 60 Vbeta and 13 Jbeta primers. This table comes from immunoSEQ multiplex PCR, and its TCRdb copy is limited to in-frame clones, with some not included. The sample has roughly 80,000 clones, approximately 84% seen once. Specimen: PBMCs. These receptors all come from a woman between 45 and 65 years old in good health and CMV-seronegative.

V and J are TRBV5-1 and TRBJ2-7; D uncertain. The CDR3 has 13 residues. The germline V gene has CDR1 SGHRS and CDR2 YFSETQ. V gave up 4 bases and J gave up 3 bases, with 11 bases separating them. The CDR3 DNA is TGCGCCAGCAGCCGAGGTGAGTTCTACGAGCAGTACTTC. The encoded protein is CASSRGEFYEQYF.

J is TRBJ1-5 and V is TRBV5-1, with TRBD1 matching over 9 bases. The germline V gene encodes CDR1 SGHRS and CDR2 YFSETQ. The CDR3 totals 18 residues. The junction had 17 bases not matched to a gene; V was cut back by 9 bases and J by 1 base. The CDR3 here is CATMGNSGTGFSNQPQHF. The CDR3 DNA sequence: TGCGCCACGATGGGTAACTCCGGGACAGGGTTCAGCAATCAGCCCCAGCATTTT.

This chain uses TRBV7-3 with TRBJ2-1; 9 bases match TRBD2. This CDR3 comprises 14 residues. The trim removed 6 bases at V and 5 bases at J, leaving 5 bases unmatched. CDR1 SGHTA and CDR2 FQGTGA come from the germline V gene. CDR3 sequence (DNA): TGTGCCAGCAGGGCGGGGGGGGCGAACAATGAGCAGTTCTTC. Amino acids: CASRAGGANNEQFF. Filled out from reference TRBV7-3 and TRBJ2-1, the complete variable domain reads GAGVSQTPSNKVTEKGKYVELRCDPISGHTALYWYRQSLGQGPEFLIYFQGTGAADDSGLPNDRFFAVRPEGSVSTLKIQRTERGDSAVYLCASRAGGANNEQFFGPGTRLTVL.

The CDR3 sequence is CASSQDGAAGAFLHTQYF. The CDR3 nucleotides are TGTGCCAGCAGCCAAGATGGGGCGGCGGGAGCATTTTTACATACGCAGTATTTT. V gene TRBV14 combines with J gene TRBJ2-3; 7 positions match TRBD2. Germline CDR1 reads SGHDN; CDR2 reads FVKESK. This CDR3 spans 18 amino acids. Unmatched junction bases numbered 16, after V lost 0 bases and J lost 7 bases.

V usage is TRBV5-1 and J usage is TRBJ1-5; possibly TRBD1 for D (6 bases). The germline CDR1 and CDR2 sequences are SGHRS and YFSETQ. The V end was cut by 0 bases, the J end by 6 bases, with 13 bases between. CDR3 length: 15 amino acids. The CDR3 sequence is CASSLAGTLGQPQHF. As DNA, the CDR3 is TGCGCCAGCAGCTTGGCCGGGACACTGGGTCAGCCCCAGCATTTT.

The chain is built from TRBV10-3 and TRBJ1-1, with TRBD1 identical over 7 bases. The CDR3 is 15 amino acids. The V gene end was trimmed by 10 bases and the J gene end by 2 bases; junction bases not matched to a gene: 13. The germline gives CDR1 ENHRY, CDR2 SYGVKD. The CDR3, as DNA: TGTGCCACCCGAGCAGGGGGTACAATCAACACTGAAGCTTTCTTT. Protein sequence: CATRAGGTINTEAFF.

The chain has TRBV5-8 and TRBJ1-6; D is perhaps TRBD1 (5 bases). The V and J ends lost 0 bases and 8 bases respectively, with 15 bases between them. CDR3 length equals 16 residues. Germline V gene data show CDR1 as SGHTS and CDR2 as YDEGEE. CDR3 in DNA: TGTGCCAGCAGCTTGGGGGAGATAGGGGAGGATTCACCCCTCCACTTT. Its protein product is CASSLGEIGEDSPLHF.

The CDR3 nucleotides read TGCAGCGTGACCAAGACTAGCGGGTCTAGCACAGATACGCAGTATTTT. It yields the protein CSVTKTSGSSTDTQYF. The rearrangement uses TRBV29-1 and TRBJ2-3, with 10 bases lining up with TRBD2. After removal of 6 bases from V and 0 bases from J, the junction contained 9 bases not matched to a gene. The CDR3 is 16 amino acids. CDR1 is SQVTM and CDR2 is ANQGSEA in the germline V gene.

V usage is TRBV6-4 and J usage is TRBJ2-2, with a possible D match to TRBD2 (7 bases). V lost 2 bases to trimming and J lost 4 bases, with 17 bases between them. The CDR3 totals 17 residues. CDR1 MRHNA and CDR2 SNTAGT come from the germline V gene. CDR3 loop: CASSDRGGSAVTGELFF. The DNA for the CDR3 is TGTGCCAGCAGTGACAGGGGGGGTTCCGCCGTCACCGGGGAGCTGTTTTTT.

The CDR3 DNA follows: TGTGCCAGCAGCCCACCGGGACTAGCGGCTACCAACAATGAGCAGTTCTTC. Amino acids: CASSPPGLAATNNEQFF. The chain has TRBV5-6 and TRBJ2-1; 11 bases align to TRBD2. The J segment lost 5 bases and the V segment lost 4 bases, leaving 11 bases of the junction unmatched. The CDR3 runs 17 residues. Germline CDR1 SGHDT, CDR2 YYEEEE.

This sequence joins TRBV30 and TRBJ1-3; no clear D. Looked up from germline, CDR1 is GTSNPN and CDR2 is SVGIG (reference sequence). There are 14 residues in the CDR3. Trimming removed 0 bases from V and 0 bases from J, with 6 bases in between. The CDR3 DNA reads TGTGCCTGGAGTGTTTCGGGCTCTGGAAACACCATATATTTT. This encodes CAWSVSGSGNTIYF. Drawing the rest from reference TRBV30 and TRBJ1-3, the complete variable domain is SQTIHQWPATLVQPVGSPLSLECTVEGTSNPNLYWYRQAAGRGLQLLFYSVGIGQISSEVPQNLSASRPQDRQFILSSKKLLLSDSGFYLCAWSVSGSGNTIYFGEGSWLTVV.

J is TRBJ1-5 and V is TRBV7-9, with D maybe TRBD1 (6 bases). This CDR3 spans 14 amino acids. From germline, CDR1 is SEHNR and CDR2 FQNEAQ (reference sequence). Trimming pared 2 bases from V and 6 bases from J, leaving 11 bases between. Here the CDR3 DNA reads TGTGCCAGCAGCTTACCAGGGGTCAGTCAGCCCCAGCATTTT. This translates into CASSLPGVSQPQHF.

The V and J genes are TRBV11-3 and TRBJ1-1; tentative D call: TRBD1 (6 bases). V lost 5 bases, J lost 11 bases, and 18 bases lay in between. The germline gives CDR1 SGHNT, CDR2 YENEEA. This CDR3 is 13 amino acids long. Here the CDR3 reads CASSNRDLTGAFF. Written as DNA, the CDR3 is TGTGCCAGCAGCAACAGGGACCTCACCGGCGCTTTCTTT.

The chain recombines TRBV14 with TRBJ2-5; TRBD1 might be the D (6 bases). Germline CDR1 and CDR2: SGHDN and FVKESK. The CDR3 has 16 residues. Trimming removed 3 bases at V and 5 bases at J, with 19 bases between. This CDR3 reads CASSHLGGATGETQYF. CDR3 DNA: TGTGCCAGCAGCCACCTAGGGGGAGCGACGGGGGAGACCCAGTACTTC.

J is TRBJ1-4 and V is TRBV5-1, with 8 positions matching TRBD1. Trimming removed 6 bases from V and 11 bases from J; junction bases left unmatched: 15. CDR1 and CDR2 from the germline V gene are SGHRS and YFSETQ. This CDR3 region has 15 residues. The DNA for the CDR3 is TGCGCCAGCAACTGGGGACAGGAAAACGCGGGGAAACTGTTTTTT. Residues: CASNWGQENAGKLFF.

The rearrangement links TRBV19 to TRBJ1-1; 7 positions agree with TRBD1. Germline V CDR1 and CDR2: LNHDA, SQIVND (reference sequence). The CDR3 spans 16 residues. J gave up 3 bases and V 5 bases, and 12 bases lay outside the gene matches. The CDR3 bases are TGTGCCAGTAGTCCTCGACAGGGTAGGTTGGACACTGAAGCTTTCTTT. Translated, it gives CASSPRQGRLDTEAFF. The entire variable domain, with the rest obtained from reference TRBV19 and TRBJ1-1, is as follows: DGGITQSPKYLFRKEGQNVTLSCEQNLNHDAMYWYRQDPGQGLRLIYYSQIVNDFQKGDIAEGYSVSREKKESFPLTVTSAQKNPTAFYLCASSPRQGRLDTEAFFGQGTRLTVV.

V gene TRBV5-4 combines with J gene TRBJ2-5, with D unresolved. The J call is doubtful: the DNA matches TRBJ2-7 better. The CDR3 runs 13 residues. Germline V CDR1 and CDR2: SGHNT, YYREEE (reference sequence). CDR3 loop: CASSLDSPYEQYF. CDR3 in DNA: TGTGCCAGCAGCTTGGACAGTCCCTACGAGCAGTACTTC.

This clone was counted once. The chain employs TRBV19 and TRBJ1-6, with 8 bases matching TRBD1. V lost 4 bases, J lost 9 bases, and 5 bases stayed unmatched. CDR3 size: 14 residues. Germline V gene lookup returns CDR1 LNHDA and CDR2 SQIVND (reference sequence). The CDR3 bases are TGTGCCAGTAGTAGTCACAGGGGGAGTTCACCCCTCCACTTT. Translation: CASSSHRGSSPLHF. The full variable domain, its missing parts supplied by reference TRBV19 and TRBJ1-6, is DGGITQSPKYLFRKEGQNVTLSCEQNLNHDAMYWYRQDPGQGLRLIYYSQIVNDFQKGDIAEGYSVSREKKESFPLTVTSAQKNPTAFYLCASSSHRGSSPLHFGNGTRLTVT.

The V and J genes are TRBV11-2 and TRBJ2-2, with TRBD1 matching 7 bases. The germline CDR1 and CDR2 sequences are SGHAT and FQNNGV. The CDR3 is made up of 15 amino acids. The J segment lost 9 bases and the V segment lost 3 bases, leaving 10 bases of the junction unmatched. CDR3 DNA sequence: TGTGCCAGCAGCTTCAGACAGGGAATACCAAGGGAGCTGTTTTTT. Translation: CASSFRQGIPRELFF.

The chain recombines TRBV18 with TRBJ1-1; TRBD1 matches at 9 bases. The CDR3 sequence is 19 residues long. The V gene's germline CDR1 is KGHSH and CDR2 LQKENI. J was trimmed by 5 bases and V by 4 bases; bases with no gene match: 20. The CDR3 DNA reads as TGTGCCAGCTCACTAGCCTATGGACAGGGGCCCTCGGGGTATACTGAAGCTTTCTTT. Protein: CASSLAYGQGPSGYTEAFF. The full variable domain, in which reference TRBV18 and TRBJ1-1 provide the parts outside the CDR3, is NAGVMQNPRHLVRRRGQEARLRCSPMKGHSHVYWYRQLPEEGLKFMVYLQKENIIDESGMPKERFSAEFPKEGPSILRIQQVVRGDSAAYFCASSLAYGQGPSGYTEAFFGQGTRLTVV.